Included here is one TCR beta chain sequence, with context. Only in-frame clones appear in the TCRdb table, and some are missing; sequencing was by immunoSEQ multiplex PCR. Seen here are tens of thousands of clones, 85% to 95% observed once, and the top ten hold under 0.5%. This specimen belongs to a study of technical replicates of blood from several donors. CDR1 and CDR2 (germline): SGHTA, FQGNSA. This CDR3 has 13 amino acids. Trimming at V came to 5 bases and at J to 7 bases, leaving 3 bases not matched to a gene. Material: T cells isolated from PBMCs. This sequence joins TRBV7-2 and TRBJ1-5, with 9 bases that match TRBD1. The receptor's source is a human donor in good health. This CDR3 reads CASSTGGWQPQHF. CDR3 DNA sequence: TGTGCCAGCAGCACAGGGGGCTGGCAGCCCCAGCATTTT.